This record looks at one T cell receptor (beta chain) sequence and its context. Its antigen remains unknown. The CDR3 spans 15 residues. Per germline, CDR1 SEHNR and CDR2 FQNEAQ (reference sequence). V trimming: 5 bases; J trimming: 7 bases; junction bases outside the gene matches: 8. cDNA synthesis used the whole RNA isolate, giving expressed TCRB sequences. There were 3 million to 4 million reads on average in the naive, central memory and regulatory T cell samples. Profiled with immunoSEQ multiplex PCR; TCRdb holds only in-frame clones, not every one. This table holds around 600,000 clones, 9.5% to 15% found once. This record comes from a study of beta chain features in type 1 diabetes. Points from the study as a whole: Naive, central memory and Treg TCRB repertoires appeared more alike in patients than in healthy donors. Whether TCRB rearrangement is influenced by HLA type was left unresolved in this analysis. In every one of the four CD4+ subsets, TCRB CDR3s were moderately but significantly shorter in Type 1 diabetes patients. The study found fewer insertions and more deletions at VDJ junctions in type 1 diabetes patients.

The V call is TRBV7-9, the J call TRBJ2-7, with 13 bases identical to TRBD2. The sequence was obtained from a man aged 25 to 40 with type 1 diabetes. The sequencing sample was made of naive CD4+ T cells from blood. The CDR3 nucleotides are TGTGCCAGCAGCCCGGGACTAGCGGGGCGTCTGGAGCAGTACTTC. It codes for CASSPGLAGRLEQYF.